Described below is a single T cell receptor beta chain sequence and its context. Assay: immunoSEQ multiplex PCR; the TCRdb copy retains only in-frame clones and omits some. The sample has a few hundred thousand clones, around 80% seen once. The entry originates in a study of shared clonotypes between healthy human individuals. The CDR3 spans 14 residues. CDR1 is MNHEY and CDR2 is SVGAGI in the germline V gene. V was trimmed by 7 bases and J by 0 bases, leaving 9 bases between them. The sample consisted of PBMCs. This TCR was sampled from a middle-aged woman in good health. Some clones in this sample may be carry-over from other donors' samples. The chain is built from TRBV6-5 and TRBJ1-4; D gene unclear. CDR3 bases: TGTGCCAGCAAGCCGGGTCCAACTAATGAAAAACTGTTTTTT. Protein product: CASKPGPTNEKLFF.